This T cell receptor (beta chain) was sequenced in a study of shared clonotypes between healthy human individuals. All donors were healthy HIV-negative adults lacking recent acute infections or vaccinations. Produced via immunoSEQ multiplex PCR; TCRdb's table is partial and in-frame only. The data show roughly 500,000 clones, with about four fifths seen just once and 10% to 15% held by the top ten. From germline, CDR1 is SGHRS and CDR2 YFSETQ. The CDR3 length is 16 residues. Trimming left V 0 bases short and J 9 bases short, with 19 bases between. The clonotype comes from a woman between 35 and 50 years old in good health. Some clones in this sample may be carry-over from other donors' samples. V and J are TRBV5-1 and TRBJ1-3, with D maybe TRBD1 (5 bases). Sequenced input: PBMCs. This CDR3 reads CASSLVGTGHSSTIYF. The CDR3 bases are TGCGCCAGCAGCTTGGTGGGGACGGGGCACTCAAGCACCATATATTTT.